This passage covers 2 T cell receptor beta chains from one sample sequenced in a study of T-cell reconstitution after alpha-beta-depleted transplantation in children. A library of TCRbeta sequences, prepared with unique molecular identifiers, was generated. Each CDR3 protein gets one entry after TCRdb re-called the PCR reads with MiXCR. This table holds approximately 630,000 distinct CDR3 sequences, about an eighth found once. Sequenced material: PBMCs, taken before TCRalphabeta/CD19-depleted stem cell transplant. The origin of the receptors is a girl aged 2-15 years with congenital amegakaryocytic thrombocytopenia, due to receive a stem cell transplant.

This clonotype was observed many times. This chain uses TRBV28 with TRBJ2-5; either TRBD1 or TRBD2 may supply D (5 bases each). Trimming left V 9 bases short and J 6 bases short, with 17 bases between. The CDR3 length is 13 residues. Germline V gene sequence: CDR1 MDHEN, CDR2 SYDVKM. CDR3 sequence (DNA): TGTGCCAGTGAGACGGGACCTCACAAGACCCAGTACTTC. It codes for CASETGPHKTQYF.

This clonotype has a count of ten or more. The chain has TRBV20-1 and TRBJ1-2, with 7 bases identical to TRBD1. Germline values: CDR1 DFQATT, CDR2 SNEGSKA (reference sequence). The trim removed 0 bases at V and 5 bases at J, leaving 6 bases unmatched. The CDR3 totals 14 residues. The CDR3 DNA reads TGCAGTGCTAGAGATATCGGGACAGCATATGGCTACACCTTC. Encoded protein: CSARDIGTAYGYTF.